This T cell receptor (beta chain) was obtained from a study of T cell repertoires in cytomegalovirus infection. Study-level information: Both CMV infection and a matching HLA type were indicated by public TCR beta signatures. Study results and limitations: There were carriers of CMV plus the relevant HLA, and cumulative public TCR beta family frequency identified them. HLA-C-restricted CMV-specific TCR beta clonotypes prevailed in the ex vivo response.

This clonotype was counted between two and nine times. Its antigen is unknown. TCRdb called the reads again in MiXCR, with one record for every CDR3 protein. The table shows approximately 990,000 distinct CDR3 sequences, with 31% occurring only once. The TCR was taken from a human donor in good health (CMV status not recorded). Some clones in this sample may be carry-over from other donors' samples. The sequenced sample was cultured CD8+ T cells from PBMCs, obtained from culture after CMV antigen stimulation.

Here the CDR3 reads CASSSRSVAEQYV. The CDR3 bases are TGTGCCAGCAGTTCCCGGTCTGTCGCCGAGCAGTACGTC. This chain connects TRBV27 to TRBJ2-7; D is uncertain. CDR1 is MNHEY, CDR2 SMNVEV, per germline (reference sequence). V was trimmed by 4 bases and J by 6 bases, leaving 13 bases between them. This CDR3 spans 13 amino acids.